This is a list of T cell receptor beta chains from one sample in a study of response to subunit inactivated influenza vaccine. One entry per CDR3 protein results from TCRdb running MiXCR on the RT-PCR reads. The sample contains hundreds of thousands of distinct CDR3 sequences, about 8% of which appear only once. The sequenced sample was PBMCs from blood, obtained 23 to 25 months after vaccination. All receptors come from a man between 50 and 75 years old who received an inactivated influenza vaccine. Both conserved end residues are part of each CDR3. Fields, in order: D gene, V gene, clone size, CDR3 length, J gene, CDR3 DNA, CDR3 protein. A D gene is named only where the DNA matches it firmly. Expanded clones are given a class, and other clones once, few, many or no size at all.

TRBD2	TRBV2	many	15	TRBJ2-3	TGTGCCAGCAGTGGGACTAGCGTAAGCACAGATACGCAGTATTTT	CASSGTSVSTDTQYF
.	TRBV20-1	few	13	TRBJ2-3	TGCAGTGCTAGGTCATATCGTACAGATACGCAGTATTTT	CSARSYRTDTQYF
.	TRBV7-6	.	15	TRBJ2-3	TGTGCCAGCAGCGGCGGGACATACCTCACAGATACGCAGTATTTT	CASSGGTYLTDTQYF
.	TRBV12-3/TRBV12-4	many	13	TRBJ2-4	TGTGCCAGCAGTTTAGGGGACTTAAACATTCAGTACTTC	CASSLGDLNIQYF
.	TRBV7-2	.	11	TRBJ2-3	TGTGCCAGCAGCGACAGCGGGACGCAGTATTTT	CASSDSGTQYF
TRBD1	TRBV5-1	.	15	TRBJ1-4	TGCGCCAGCAGACCCGACAGGGGAAGGCATGAAAAACTGTTTTTT	CASRPDRGRHEKLFF
TRBD2	TRBV4-3	few	18	TRBJ2-3	TGCGCCAGCAGCCAAGAAACGGCGGGAGGGCCCCTTGCAGATACGCAGTATTTT	CASSQETAGGPLADTQYF
.	TRBV20-1	.	16	TRBJ2-1	TGCAGTGCTAGAGCGAACCAGGCTGACTCCTACAATGAGCAGTTCTTC	CSARANQADSYNEQFF
TRBD1	TRBV25-1	.	15	TRBJ1-1	TGTGCCAGCAGTGAGGAGGGGACAGTGAACACTGAAGCTTTCTTT	CASSEEGTVNTEAFF
.	TRBV20-1	many	15	TRBJ1-5	TGCAGTGCTAGAGAAGGGGGTTGGGGCAATCAGCCCCAGCATTTT	CSAREGGWGNQPQHF
.	TRBV28	.	16	TRBJ1-5	TGTGCCAGCAGTTTAAATTCAGGGCTTAGCAATCAGCCCCAGCATTTT	CASSLNSGLSNQPQHF
TRBD1	TRBV20-1	few	14	TRBJ2-3	TGCAGTGCTAGAGTGGGACAGGGAAGTGTTACGCAGTATTTT	CSARVGQGSVTQYF
.	TRBV30	many	14	TRBJ2-2	TGTGCCTGGAGTGTAGCGCGCAACACCGGGGAGCTGTTTTTT	CAWSVARNTGELFF
.	TRBV10-3	.	14	TRBJ1-4	TGTGCCATCAGTGAGTCCAGAGCTAATGAAAAACTGTTTTTT	CAISESRANEKLFF
TRBD1	TRBV27	few	14	TRBJ1-5	TGTGCCAGCACCGCGACAGGGGGCGTAGGGCCCCAGCATTTT	CASTATGGVGPQHF
.	TRBV21-1	once	15	TRBJ2-3	TGTGCCAGCAGCAAAGAGAGCGGTAGCACAGATACGCAGTATTTT	CASSKESGSTDTQYF
.	TRBV10-3	many	13	TRBJ1-5	TGTGCCATCAGTCGGGACACCGATCAGCCCCAGCATTTT	CAISRDTDQPQHF
.	TRBV7-8	few	16	TRBJ2-7	TGTGCCAGCAGCTCCCCCCGGGGAGGACTTTCCTACGAGCAGTACTTC	CASSSPRGGLSYEQYF
TRBD2	TRBV7-2	many	15	TRBJ2-1	TGTGCCAGCAGCATTCAGCGGGGGGCCTACAATGAGCAGTTCTTC	CASSIQRGAYNEQFF
.	TRBV20-1	few	14	TRBJ2-2	TGCAGTGCGGAGGGAAAGGCGAACACCGGGGAGCTGTTTTTT	CSAEGKANTGELFF
.	TRBV5-6	many	14	TRBJ2-7	TGTGCCAGCAGCTTGGGTATATCTTCCTACGAGCAGTACTTC	CASSLGISSYEQYF
TRBD1	TRBV7-9	many	13	TRBJ2-3	TGTGCCAGCAAACAGGGGGCGTCAGATACGCAGTATTTT	CASKQGASDTQYF
.	TRBV6-2/TRBV6-3	.	16	TRBJ2-1	TGTGCCAGCAGTTCGTCGACAGCTATCTCCTACAATGAGCAGTTCTTC	CASSSSTAISYNEQFF
.	TRBV20-1	.	13	TRBJ1-1	TGCAGTGCTGTTGGACTGACGAACACTGAAGCTTTCTTT	CSAVGLTNTEAFF
TRBD2	TRBV28	.	13	TRBJ2-7	TGTGCCAGCAGTTCCGGGAGGTTGGGCGAGCAGTACTTC	CASSSGRLGEQYF
TRBD2	TRBV20-1	few	15	TRBJ2-3	TGCAGTGCTAGGACTAGCGGGGGGGACACAGATACGCAGTATTTT	CSARTSGGDTDTQYF
.	TRBV11-3	few	14	TRBJ2-2	TGTGCCAGCAGCTTAGAGAGGGACACCGGGGAGCTGTTTTTT	CASSLERDTGELFF
.	TRBV7-8	many	15	TRBJ2-3	TGTGCCAGCAGCCCCAGCGGAGGGGATGGTGGTACGCAGTATTTT	CASSPSGGDGGTQYF
.	TRBV5-6	.	14	TRBJ2-7	TGTGCCAGCAGCTCGAGCTACGGGGCATACGAGCAGTACTTC	CASSSSYGAYEQYF
TRBD2	TRBV7-2	.	15	TRBJ2-1	TGTGCCAGCAGCTTTCTGGCGGGAGGTAACAATGAGCAGTTCTTC	CASSFLAGGNNEQFF
.	TRBV5-6	few	15	TRBJ1-5	TGTGCCAGCAGCTTGGGACAGATTATGCCTCAGCCCCAGCATTTT	CASSLGQIMPQPQHF
.	TRBV20-1	few	16	TRBJ1-2	TGCAGTGCTAGAGACCCGGAATGGGGCGGTAACTATGGCTACACCTTC	CSARDPEWGGNYGYTF
.	TRBV5-1	.	13	TRBJ2-7	TGCGCCAGCAGCATTGGGACATCCTACGTGCAGTACTTC	CASSIGTSYVQYF
TRBD1	TRBV4-1	few	13	TRBJ2-7	TGCGCCAGCGGACAGGGGTTCGCCTACGAGCAGTACTTC	CASGQGFAYEQYF
.	TRBV5-5	many	15	TRBJ1-5	TGTGCCAGCAGCGACGACGGTTATAGCAATCAGCCCCAGCATTTT	CASSDDGYSNQPQHF
.	TRBV7-2	few	14	TRBJ2-5	TGTGCCAGCAGCTTAGCGTACAGGGCAGAGACCCAGTACTTC	CASSLAYRAETQYF
.	TRBV24-1	many	16	TRBJ2-2	TGTGCCACCAGTGATGGATGGCGAGGGGAGACCGGGGAGCTGTTTTTT	CATSDGWRGETGELFF
TRBD2	TRBV7-9	.	15	TRBJ2-2	TGTGCCAGCAGCTTCCTAGCGGGAGGGGCCGGGGAGCTGTTTTTT	CASSFLAGGAGELFF
.	TRBV7-9	.	13	TRBJ1-5	TGTGCCAGCAGCTTATCGGGTCGCTCCATGTTGCATTTT	CASSLSGRSMLHF
.	TRBV15	.	12	TRBJ2-5	TGTGCCACCAGCAGACTCCAAGAGACCCAGTACTTC	CATSRLQETQYF
TRBD1	TRBV20-1	.	14	TRBJ1-1	TGCAGTGCTAGCGGACAGGGCATGAACACTGAAGCTTTCTTT	CSASGQGMNTEAFF
TRBD2	TRBV3-1	many	15	TRBJ2-1	TGTGCCAGCAGTCCTATAGCGGGGGGGTACAATGAGCAGTTCTTC	CASSPIAGGYNEQFF
.	TRBV7-3	.	15	TRBJ2-3	TGTGCCAGCAGCCCATCGGGACTTATCACAGATACGCAGTATTTT	CASSPSGLITDTQYF
TRBD1	TRBV20-1	.	15	TRBJ1-4	TGCAGTGCTAACACCTACAGGGGGCTGAGTGAAAAACTGTTTTTT	CSANTYRGLSEKLFF
TRBD1	TRBV27	few	15	TRBJ1-6	TGTGCCAGCAGTCCCCGGGACAGGGGAAGATCACCCCTCCACTTT	CASSPRDRGRSPLHF
.	TRBV29-1	.	15	TRBJ2-6	TGCAGCGTTGAAGGGGGCAGCTCTGGGGCCAACGTCCTGACTTTC	CSVEGGSSGANVLTF
TRBD2	TRBV3-1	.	17	TRBJ2-1	TGTGCCAGCAGCCCGCCGACTAGCGGGGGCCGTTACGATGAGCAGTTCTTC	CASSPPTSGGRYDEQFF
TRBD1	TRBV7-8	many	14	TRBJ2-7	TGTGCCAGCAGCGTGACAGGGACGCCCTACGAGCAGTACTTC	CASSVTGTPYEQYF
.	TRBV5-1	few	16	TRBJ2-2	TGCGCCAGCAGCTTGGAATTGGGTGCGAACACCGGGGAGCTGTTTTTT	CASSLELGANTGELFF
.	TRBV15	.	16	TRBJ2-7	TGTGCCACCAGCAGAGTTTGGACAGCCGAAAGATACGAGCAGTACTTC	CATSRVWTAERYEQYF
.	TRBV7-8	many	14	TRBJ2-1	TGTGCCAGCAGCCTCCACCCTGGACGGGATGAGCAGTTCTTC	CASSLHPGRDEQFF
.	TRBV12-3/TRBV12-4	many	12	TRBJ2-3	TGTGCCAGCACCCCCTCGGTAGATACGCAGTATTTT	CASTPSVDTQYF
.	TRBV9	few	16	TRBJ2-1	TGTGCCAGCAGCGTAGGGGGGACAATCCAAAGGAATGAGCAGTTCTTC	CASSVGGTIQRNEQFF
.	TRBV7-2	.	14	TRBJ2-7	TGTGCCAGCAGCTTCGGTTCCCCCCGCTACGAGCAGTACTTC	CASSFGSPRYEQYF
.	TRBV5-6	many	15	TRBJ1-4	TGTGCCAGCAGCTTGGGGGCAGTATATAATGAAAAACTGTTTTTT	CASSLGAVYNEKLFF
TRBD2	TRBV5-1	many	16	TRBJ2-5	TGCGCCAGCAGCTCGAGGACTAGCGGAGCTCAAGAGACCCAGTACTTC	CASSSRTSGAQETQYF
TRBD2	TRBV7-8	many	18	TRBJ2-3	TGTGCCAGCAGCTTATACTCGTGGGGGGGTTCTGGCACAGATACGCAGTATTTT	CASSLYSWGGSGTDTQYF